This T cell receptor beta chain was profiled in a study of T cell responses to AZD1222 COVID-19 vaccine. Method: immunoSEQ multiplex PCR; TCRdb's copy keeps in-frame clones and lacks some. The table has roughly 120,000 clones, approximately 85% seen once. CDR1 MRHNA and CDR2 SNTAGT come from the germline V gene. This CDR3 has 15 residues. V lost 2 bases and J lost 5; bases outside the gene matches: 6. The chain combines TRBV6-4 with TRBJ1-2; TRBD1 matches 9 bases. The sequence was obtained from an adult in good health. The source was peripheral blood, collected on day 0 of AZD1222 vaccination. CDR3 nucleotides: TGTGCCAGCAGTGACGGGGGACAGGGCGTATATGGCTACACCTTC. Its translation is CASSDGGQGVYGYTF.